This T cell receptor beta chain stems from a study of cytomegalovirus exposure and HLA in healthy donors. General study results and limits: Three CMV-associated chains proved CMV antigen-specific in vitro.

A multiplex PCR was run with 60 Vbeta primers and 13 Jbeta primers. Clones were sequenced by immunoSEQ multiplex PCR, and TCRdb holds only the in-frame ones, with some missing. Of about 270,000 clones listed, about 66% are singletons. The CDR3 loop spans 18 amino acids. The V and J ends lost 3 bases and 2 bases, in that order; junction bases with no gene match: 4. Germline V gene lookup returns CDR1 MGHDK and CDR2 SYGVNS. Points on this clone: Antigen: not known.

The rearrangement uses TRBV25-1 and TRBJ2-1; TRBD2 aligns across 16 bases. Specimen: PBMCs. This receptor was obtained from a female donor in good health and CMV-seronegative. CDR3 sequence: CASSEEGLAGGPYNEQFF. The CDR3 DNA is TGTGCCAGCAGTGAGGAGGGACTAGCGGGAGGGCCCTACAATGAGCAGTTCTTC.